This T cell receptor (beta chain) was found in a study of identifying expanded T cells in peripheral blood. Broader study findings: Differentially abundant clones: roughly 1.3 between replicates, just under 17 at approximately 13 days, less than 20 at four. Roughly two-week clone count variance significantly increased as total template count grew.

The V gene end was trimmed by 6 bases and the J gene end by 4 bases; junction bases not matched to a gene: 10. The CDR3 has 15 amino acids. Germline-derived CDR1 and CDR2 are SGHRS and YFSETQ. Profiling relied on immunoSEQ multiplex PCR, and the TCRdb table lists in-frame clones only, not all of them. The sample holds around 90,000 clones, 88% seen once. Healthy donors had no documented immune events, such as infections, while sampled. Concerning this clone itself: The target antigen is unknown.

The sequenced material came from blood. This TCR was recovered from a person aged 18 to 75 in good health. This chain links TRBV5-1 with TRBJ1-1; TRBD1 agrees at 9 bases. This chain's CDR3 is CASTQDRGGLTEAFF. CDR3 nucleotide sequence: TGCGCCAGCACCCAGGACAGGGGAGGTCTCACTGAAGCTTTCTTT.